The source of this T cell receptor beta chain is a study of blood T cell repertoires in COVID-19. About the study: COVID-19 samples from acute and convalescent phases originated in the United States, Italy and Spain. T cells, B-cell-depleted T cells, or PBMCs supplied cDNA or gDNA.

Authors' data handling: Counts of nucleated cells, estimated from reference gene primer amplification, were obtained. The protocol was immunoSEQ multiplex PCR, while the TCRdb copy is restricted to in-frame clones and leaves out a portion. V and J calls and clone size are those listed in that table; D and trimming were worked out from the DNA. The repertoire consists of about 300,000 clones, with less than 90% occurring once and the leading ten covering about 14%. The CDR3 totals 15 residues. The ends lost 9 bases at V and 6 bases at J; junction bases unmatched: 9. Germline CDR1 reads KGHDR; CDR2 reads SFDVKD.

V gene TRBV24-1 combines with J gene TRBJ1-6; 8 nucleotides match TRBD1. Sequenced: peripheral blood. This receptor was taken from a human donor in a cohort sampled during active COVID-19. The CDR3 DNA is TGTGCCACCCCGGACGCCGACAGGGGTAATTCACCCCTCCACTTT. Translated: CATPDADRGNSPLHF.